The 15 T cell receptor beta chains in this list originate from one sample, sequenced in a study of beta chain features in type 1 diabetes. Reverse transcription of all isolated RNA meant that expressed TCRB transcripts were sequenced. Clones were sequenced by immunoSEQ multiplex PCR, and TCRdb holds only the in-frame ones, with some missing. This table holds roughly 310,000 clones, about 11% found once. Sequencing input: naive CD4+ T cells from blood. Receptor source: a woman aged 25 to 39 in good health.

This clone was seen only a few times. This chain uses TRBV9 with TRBJ2-7; a possible D gene is TRBD2 (5 bases). The V and J ends lost 4 bases and 9 bases respectively, with 20 bases between them. The CDR3 covers 14 residues. In germline, CDR1 is SGDLS, CDR2 YYNGEE. CDR3 in amino acids: CASSPGLSHHGQYF. DNA of the CDR3: TGTGCCAGCAGCCCCGGACTTTCTCACCACGGGCAGTACTTC. Drawing the rest from reference TRBV9 and TRBJ2-7, the complete variable domain is DSGVTQTPKHLITATGQRVTLRCSPRSGDLSVYWYQQSLDQGLQFLIQYYNGEERAKGNILERFSAQQFPDLHSELNLSSLELGDSALYFCASSPGLSHHGQYFGPGTRLTVT.

This clone has only a few counts. The rearrangement joins TRBV4-2 to TRBJ2-5; 12 bases are a match to TRBD2. Germline CDR1 and CDR2: LGHNA and YNFKEQ. This CDR3 region has 16 residues. J was trimmed by 3 bases and V by 0 bases; bases with no gene match: 2. For the CDR3, the DNA is TGTGCCAGCAGCCAAGAACTAGCGGGAGGAAAAGAGACCCAGTACTTC. It specifies CASSQELAGGKETQYF.

With regard to this clone: Other DNA sequences in the sample encode the same CDR3. The chain has TRBV5-1 and TRBJ2-5, with D unclear. The germline V gene has CDR1 SGHRS and CDR2 YFSETQ. CDR3 length equals 12 residues. The germline V and J ends were trimmed by 4 bases and 0 bases, with 4 bases remaining between them. CDR3 region: CASSGDQETQYF. The CDR3 DNA sequence: TGCGCCAGCAGCGGAGACCAAGAGACCCAGTACTTC.

This clone was seen a few times. The V and J genes are TRBV5-4 and TRBJ2-3, with 12 bases aligning to TRBD2. The germline V gene encodes CDR1 SGHNT and CDR2 YYREEE (reference sequence). V shed 4 bases and J 5 bases; nucleotides not matched to a gene: 5. The CDR3 is 15 residues long. The CDR3 nucleotides are TGTGCCAGCAGCCGGACTAGCGGGACGCAAGATACGCAGTATTTT. As protein: CASSRTSGTQDTQYF.

The chain links TRBV29-1 to TRBJ2-7; D unresolved. Germline loops: CDR1 SQVTM, CDR2 ANQGSEA. With 7 bases removed from V and 4 bases from J, the gap between germline ends came to 8 bases. This CDR3 is 10 amino acids long. CDR3 sequence reads: CSGLYYEQYF. Written as DNA, the CDR3 is TGCAGCGGACTGTATTACGAGCAGTACTTC.

The V and J genes are TRBV30 and TRBJ2-7; a weak D match, TRBD2 (6 bases). The V gene lost 0 bases and the J gene lost 0 bases, with 15 bases spanning the gap. Germline CDR1 reads GTSNPN; CDR2 reads SVGIG (reference sequence). The CDR3 has 16 amino acids. The CDR3 bases are TGTGCCTGGAGTGTACGTGGGAGGCAAACCTCCTACGAGCAGTACTTC. It codes for CAWSVRGRQTSYEQYF.

This clone was counted only a few times. This chain uses TRBV10-3 with TRBJ2-2; 7 positions match TRBD1. The CDR3 covers 15 residues. CDR1 is ENHRY, CDR2 SYGVKD, per germline. V lost 6 bases to trimming and J lost 2 bases; unmatched junction nucleotides: 6. This CDR3 is CAISPTGANTGELFF. The DNA of the CDR3 is TGTGCCATCAGCCCTACAGGGGCAAACACCGGGGAGCTGTTTTTT.

The genes are TRBV7-3 and TRBJ2-1, with 8 positions matching TRBD1. Germline V gene sequence: CDR1 SGHTA, CDR2 FQGTGA. Unmatched junction bases numbered 13, after V lost 2 bases and J lost 1 base. The CDR3 loop spans 19 amino acids. The CDR3 DNA follows: TGTGCCAGCAGCTTACAATCCGGGACAGGAGCCCGTTCCTACAATGAGCAGTTCTTC. It codes for CASSLQSGTGARSYNEQFF.

The chain has TRBV7-3 and TRBJ2-7; D is unclear. Germline lookup yields CDR1 SGHTA and CDR2 FQGTGA. This CDR3 region has 14 residues. The V and J ends lost 2 bases and 0 bases respectively, with 8 bases between them. The CDR3 protein is CASSLYGASYEQYF. In DNA form, the CDR3 reads TGTGCCAGCAGCTTATACGGAGCCTCCTACGAGCAGTACTTC.

V is TRBV2 and J is TRBJ1-5; TRBD1 is a possible D gene (5 bases). The V gene's germline CDR1 is SNHLY and CDR2 FYNNEI. This CDR3 region has 15 residues. Trimming left V 6 bases short and J 3 bases short, with 15 bases between. In DNA form, the CDR3 reads TGTGCCAGCAGCGTCCAGGGTTCTTACAATCAGCCCCAGCATTTT. This translates into CASSVQGSYNQPQHF.

This clone was picked up a small number of times. This sequence joins TRBV2 and TRBJ2-7, with a tentative D call TRBD2 (6 bases). Germline assignment: CDR1 SNHLY and CDR2 FYNNEI. The CDR3 is 12 amino acids. DNA of the CDR3: TGTGGGGCGGGACGTGAATCCTACGAGCAGTACTTC. It translates to CGAGRESYEQYF.

This clone was counted a few times. This rearrangement joins TRBV7-9 to TRBJ2-7, with D possibly matching TRBD1 (6 bases). Trimming cost V 3 bases and J 3 bases, with 12 bases left between them. The CDR3 totals 14 residues. Per germline, CDR1 SEHNR and CDR2 FQNEAQ (reference sequence). CDR3 residues: CASSLTDRSYEQYF. The CDR3 nucleotides read TGTGCCAGCAGCTTGACGGACAGAAGCTACGAGCAGTACTTC. Combining the CDR3 with reference TRBV7-9 and TRBJ2-7 gives the whole variable domain DTGVSQNPRHKITKRGQNVTFRCDPISEHNRLYWYRQTLGQGPEFLTYFQNEAQLEKSRLLSDRFSAERPKGSFSTLEIQRTEQGDSAMYLCASSLTDRSYEQYFGPGTRLTVT.

The J gene is TRBJ2-1, the V gene TRBV14; 9 bases map to TRBD2. This CDR3 has 19 amino acids. Germline trimming cut 0 bases from V and 2 bases from J; bases unmatched to any gene: 11. Germline CDR1 and CDR2: SGHDN and FVKESK. CDR3 loop: CASSQEARLAGGPYNEQFF. The CDR3 region has the DNA TGTGCCAGCAGCCAAGAGGCGCGCTTGGCGGGAGGGCCCTACAATGAGCAGTTCTTC.

This sequence joins TRBV28 and TRBJ2-5; 15 bases map to TRBD2. The CDR3 covers 16 residues. Germline values: CDR1 MDHEN, CDR2 SYDVKM. Trimming cost V 4 bases and J 4 bases; bases outside gene matches: 4. The CDR3 region is CASSSGLAGGGETQYF. CDR3 in DNA: TGTGCCAGCAGTTCGGGACTAGCGGGAGGTGGAGAGACCCAGTACTTC.

The chain recombines TRBV7-2 with TRBJ2-1; 9 nucleotides line up with TRBD2. With V trimmed by 5 bases and J by 4 bases, 9 bases remained unmatched. Germline V gene lookup returns CDR1 SGHTA and CDR2 FQGNSA. The CDR3 sequence is 16 residues long. CDR3 sequence reads: CASSRRLAVLYNEQFF. For the CDR3, the DNA is TGTGCCAGCAGCCGCCGACTAGCGGTACTTTACAATGAGCAGTTCTTC.